The 21 T cell receptor beta chains below come from one sample, sequenced in a study of T cell repertoires in cytomegalovirus infection. The antigens of these receptors remain unknown. TCRdb analysed the reads with MiXCR anew, one entry per CDR3 protein. This sample carries 550,000 to 850,000 distinct CDR3 sequences, around 32% of them seen once, and the ten largest clones take about 18%. The source was cultured PBMCs, collected from culture after CMV antigen stimulation. The receptors here all came from a human donor in good health (CMV status not recorded). Some clones in this sample may be carry-over from other donors' samples.

With regard to this clonotype: With a much larger clone just one base away, this may be a read error. The chain recombines TRBV7-8 with TRBJ1-1, with D perhaps TRBD1 (6 bases). The CDR3 loop spans 17 amino acids. The germline V gene encodes CDR1 SGHVS and CDR2 FQNEAQ. V was shortened by 5 bases and J by 0 bases, with 19 bases between the two germline ends. Here the CDR3 reads CASSLLRLTGMNTEAFF. The CDR3, as DNA: TGTGCCAGCAGCCTACTAAGACTGACAGGCATGAACACTGAAGCTTTCTTT.

This clonotype was seen a handful of times. V is TRBV19 and J is TRBJ2-1, with 8 positions matching TRBD2. CDR1 is LNHDA, CDR2 SQIVND, per germline (reference sequence). V lost 0 bases, J lost 4 bases, and 5 bases stayed unmatched. The CDR3 loop spans 16 amino acids. CDR3 DNA sequence: TGTGCCAGTAGTATAGAGGTAGCGGGGACATACAATGAGCAGTTCTTC. As protein: CASSIEVAGTYNEQFF.

The chain links TRBV7-6 to TRBJ2-5, with unresolved D. The V end was cut by 0 bases, the J end by 5 bases, with 10 bases between. Germline CDR1 reads SGHVS; CDR2 reads FNYEAQ. CDR3 length equals 14 residues. The chain's CDR3 is CASSLAGIRETQYF. CDR3 nucleotides: TGTGCCAGCAGCTTAGCGGGTATCAGGGAGACCCAGTACTTC.

This clonotype occurred a few times. This chain connects TRBV12-3 or TRBV12-4 to TRBJ2-3, with D uncertain. The ends were cut back, 2 bases at V and 8 bases at J, with 5 bases in the middle. CDR3 length: 11 amino acids. The CDR3 DNA reads TGTGCCAGCAGTTTAAGGGTTACGCAGTATTTT. It translates to CASSLRVTQYF.

The count of this clonotype is one. The genes are TRBV12-5 and TRBJ2-5; TRBD1 or TRBD2 may be the D gene (5 bases each). Between the trimmed V and J ends, which lost 1 base and 5 bases, there was a span of 11 bases. This CDR3 has 14 amino acids. The germline V gene encodes CDR1 LGHNT and CDR2 FRNRAP. CDR3 in amino acids: CASGLGDGDETQYF. The DNA for the CDR3 is TGTGCTAGTGGTTTGGGGGACGGTGACGAGACCCAGTACTTC.

This clonotype was counted many times. J is TRBJ1-2 and V is TRBV7-2, with D unresolved. This CDR3 has 14 amino acids. Germline CDR1 SGHTA, CDR2 FQGNSA. V was cut by 1 base and J by 5 bases, with 11 bases left in between. The CDR3 DNA reads TGTGCCAGCAGCTTAGACAGCCTAACGTATGGCTACACCTTC. This sequence encodes CASSLDSLTYGYTF.

This clonotype was seen ten or more times. This chain links TRBV7-2 with TRBJ2-3; 10 nucleotides match TRBD2. V shed 5 bases, J shed 5 bases, and the junction held 16 bases outside the gene matches. CDR1 SGHTA and CDR2 FQGNSA come from the germline V gene. The CDR3 totals 18 residues. As DNA, the CDR3 is TGTGCCAGCAGCATCCCAAGAGCGGGAGGGCCCGTGGTAGATACGCAGTATTTT. This translates into CASSIPRAGGPVVDTQYF.

This clonotype came up a few times. This chain connects TRBV6-1 to TRBJ2-3, with TRBD2 matching over 7 bases. After removal of 5 bases from V and 0 bases from J, the junction contained 8 bases not matched to a gene. The CDR3 sequence is 16 residues long. Germline loops: CDR1 MNHNS, CDR2 SASEGT. In DNA form, the CDR3 reads TGTGCCAGCAGTTCCCTCGGCGGGAGTAGCACAGATACGCAGTATTTT. Amino acids: CASSSLGGSSTDTQYF.

This chain uses TRBV29-1 with TRBJ2-1; the match to TRBD1 covers 10 bases. Germline CDR1 is SQVTM and CDR2 is ANQGSEA. The junction had 12 bases not matched to a gene; V was cut back by 1 base and J by 9 bases. This CDR3 contains 16 residues. The DNA of the CDR3 is TGCAGCGTTGAAGTCCCGGGACAGGGGAGGGGATTTGAGCAGTTCTTC. Amino acid sequence: CSVEVPGQGRGFEQFF.

The table lists this clonotype with a few counts. This rearrangement joins TRBV6-1 to TRBJ1-5; D gene uncertain. V was shortened by 7 bases and J by 0 bases, with 10 bases between the two germline ends. CDR3 size: 14 residues. The V gene's germline CDR1 is MNHNS and CDR2 SASEGT. DNA for the CDR3: TGTGCCAGCACTCTAGGTTATAGCAATCAGCCCCAGCATTTT. Residues: CASTLGYSNQPQHF.

V gene TRBV11-2 combines with J gene TRBJ2-7; the D gene is possibly TRBD1 (5 bases). This CDR3 has 14 residues. The V gene's germline CDR1 is SGHAT and CDR2 FQNNGV. With 5 bases removed from V and 3 bases from J, the gap between germline ends came to 14 bases. The CDR3 region is CASSRQPSGYEQYF. CDR3 DNA: TGTGCCAGCAGCCGACAGCCCTCTGGCTACGAGCAGTACTTC.

This clonotype was observed many times. The chain has TRBV7-2 and TRBJ2-3; 10 positions match TRBD1. The germline CDR1 and CDR2 sequences are SGHTA and FQGNSA. The CDR3 loop spans 15 amino acids. V shed 3 bases, J shed 2 bases, and the junction held 2 bases outside the gene matches. The CDR3 protein is CASSLTGGLTDTQYF. The CDR3 DNA follows: TGTGCCAGCAGCTTGACAGGGGGCCTCACAGATACGCAGTATTTT.

A few counts support this clonotype. The chain links TRBV6-6 to TRBJ1-4; D is unresolved. The V end lost 6 bases, the J end lost 4 bases, and 12 bases lay between the germline ends. Germline V gives CDR1 MNHNY, CDR2 SVGAGI (reference sequence). The CDR3 sequence is 14 residues long. In DNA form, the CDR3 reads TGTGCCAGCAGGCCCCGATACGGTAATGAAAAACTGTTTTTT. This sequence encodes CASRPRYGNEKLFF.

The rearrangement uses TRBV4-1 and TRBJ1-5, with D perhaps TRBD1 (6 bases). Germline CDR1 MGHRA, CDR2 YSYEKL. The ends were cut back, 1 base at V and 0 bases at J, with 16 bases in the middle. There are 18 residues in the CDR3. The CDR3 DNA sequence: TGCGCCAGCAGCCAAGTCCCCAGGGGAGGATATAGCAATCAGCCCCAGCATTTT. Translation gives CASSQVPRGGYSNQPQHF.

This clonotype was seen more than once but under ten times. In nucleotides, the CDR3 is TGCGCCAGCAGCCAAGGCGGAGGGGCGGACACTGAAGCTTTCTTT. This gives the protein CASSQGGGADTEAFF. The gene calls are TRBV4-1 and TRBJ1-1, with D tentatively TRBD1 (5 bases). V was trimmed by 1 base and J by 3 bases, leaving 12 bases between them. The germline V gene has CDR1 MGHRA and CDR2 YSYEKL. This CDR3 has 15 amino acids.

The V and J genes are TRBV19 and TRBJ2-5; 11 bases line up with TRBD2. The CDR3 length is 16 residues. The V gene's germline CDR1 is LNHDA and CDR2 SQIVND (reference sequence). After removal of 6 bases from V and 2 bases from J, the junction contained 8 bases not matched to a gene. As DNA, the CDR3 is TGTGCCAGTAGCGTTACTAGCGGGGGCCGACAAGAGACCCAGTACTTC. Residues: CASSVTSGGRQETQYF.

The chain recombines TRBV19 with TRBJ2-2; no definite D call. V was cut by 4 bases and J by 6 bases, with 15 bases left in between. The CDR3 is 15 residues long. The germline gives CDR1 LNHDA, CDR2 SQIVND (reference sequence). CDR3 protein: CASSTGSRGAGELFF. CDR3 nucleotides: TGTGCCAGTAGTACTGGAAGCCGTGGGGCCGGGGAGCTGTTTTTT.

V and J are TRBV20-1 and TRBJ2-7; 8 bases line up with TRBD2. From germline, CDR1 is DFQATT and CDR2 SNEGSKA (reference sequence). Germline trimming cut 4 bases from V and 6 bases from J; bases unmatched to any gene: 14. The CDR3 length is 15 residues. The CDR3, as DNA: TGCAGTGCTACGCGCGGGGGTCAGGCGGGGGGCGAGCAGTACTTC. It yields the protein CSATRGGQAGGEQYF.

J is TRBJ2-7 and V is TRBV5-4, with a tentative D call TRBD2 (5 bases). Trimming cost V 3 bases and J 2 bases, with 15 bases left between them. The germline V gene has CDR1 SGHNT and CDR2 YYREEE (reference sequence). CDR3 length equals 15 residues. CDR3 amino acids: CASSSGYSSTYEQYF. The CDR3, as DNA: TGTGCCAGCAGCTCGGGGTATAGCTCAACCTACGAGCAGTACTTC.

This clonotype was detected a few times. The rearrangement joins TRBV7-2 to TRBJ2-3; tentatively, D is TRBD1 or TRBD2 (5 bases each). This CDR3 contains 17 residues. V was trimmed by 0 bases and J by 4 bases, leaving 17 bases between them. CDR1 is SGHTA and CDR2 is FQGNSA in the germline V gene. CDR3 nucleotides: TGTGCCAGCAGCTTAGCGGGGGTCTCACTAAAGGCAGATACGCAGTATTTT. This translates into CASSLAGVSLKADTQYF.

This clonotype has just a few counts. The genes are TRBV7-2 and TRBJ2-6; 7 nucleotides match TRBD1. The CDR3 extends over 18 amino acids. V was pared by 3 bases and J by 0 bases, with 8 bases of the junction left unmatched. Germline CDR1 and CDR2: SGHTA and FQGNSA. The CDR3: CASSLGRGSLSGANVLTF. The CDR3 DNA reads as TGTGCCAGCAGCTTGGGCAGGGGGTCCCTCTCTGGGGCCAACGTCCTGACTTTC.